These 6 T cell receptor beta chains came from one sample sequenced in a study of blood T cell repertoires in COVID-19. Repertoires were generated with immunoSEQ multiplex PCR, while TCRdb's copy carries only in-frame clones and drops some. The sample lists around 300,000 clones; 75% to 90% were seen once. Source material: PBMCs or T cells enriched from blood (not recorded which). Receptor source: a woman aged 45-60 years who had recovered from COVID-19.

The J gene is TRBJ1-5, the V gene TRBV24-1, with D possibly matching TRBD1 (5 bases). Germline lookup yields CDR1 KGHDR and CDR2 SFDVKD. The length of the CDR3 is 17 residues. Trimming pared 6 bases from V and 0 bases from J, leaving 17 bases between. As DNA, the CDR3 is TGTGCCACCAGTCATTCCCGGGGACTATCTAGCAATCAGCCCCAGCATTTT. Translating gives CATSHSRGLSSNQPQHF.

The genes are TRBV18 and TRBJ1-3; no definite D call. The germline V gene encodes CDR1 KGHSH and CDR2 LQKENI. V was trimmed by 6 bases and J by 2 bases, leaving 8 bases between them. This CDR3 has 13 residues. CDR3 in amino acids: CASSLDTGNTIYF. Written as DNA, the CDR3 is TGTGCCAGCTCCCTTGACACTGGAAACACCATATATTTT. Drawing the rest from reference TRBV18 and TRBJ1-3, the complete variable domain is NAGVMQNPRHLVRRRGQEARLRCSPMKGHSHVYWYRQLPEEGLKFMVYLQKENIIDESGMPKERFSAEFPKEGPSILRIQQVVRGDSAAYFCASSLDTGNTIYFGEGSWLTVV.

V is TRBV7-9 and J is TRBJ2-1; perhaps TRBD2 as D (5 bases). Germline loops: CDR1 SEHNR, CDR2 FQNEAQ (reference sequence). The length of the CDR3 is 14 residues. Trimming shortened V by 2 bases and J by 3 bases, and 8 bases separated the two germline ends. CDR3: CASSLSTSYNEQFF. CDR3 nucleotide sequence: TGTGCCAGCAGCTTATCAACTAGCTACAATGAGCAGTTCTTC.

The DNA of the CDR3 is TGTGCCAGCAGTTTATATGACAGTACTAATGAAAAACTGTTTTTT. This encodes CASSLYDSTNEKLFF. This chain uses TRBV28 with TRBJ1-4, with D tentatively TRBD1 (5 bases). The CDR3 has 15 residues. Per the germline V gene, CDR1 is MDHEN and CDR2 is SYDVKM. V lost 1 base, J lost 2 bases, and 8 bases lay in between.

The chain uses TRBV24-1 and TRBJ2-5; D remains unclear. The germline CDR1 and CDR2 sequences are KGHDR and SFDVKD. The CDR3 is 15 residues long. V was trimmed by 0 bases and J by 5 bases, leaving 12 bases between them. CDR3 sequence reads: CATSDLQSSWETQYF. As DNA, the CDR3 is TGTGCCACCAGTGATTTGCAGTCGTCTTGGGAGACCCAGTACTTC.

The chain links TRBV5-1 to TRBJ2-2; 9 nucleotides align to TRBD1. With 4 bases clipped from V and 7 bases from J, the junction kept 8 bases outside the gene matches. CDR1 and CDR2 (germline): SGHRS, YFSETQ. CDR3 size: 15 residues. CDR3 in amino acids: CASSNLQGAGGELFF. The CDR3 DNA reads TGCGCCAGCAGCAACTTACAGGGGGCTGGCGGGGAGCTGTTTTTT.